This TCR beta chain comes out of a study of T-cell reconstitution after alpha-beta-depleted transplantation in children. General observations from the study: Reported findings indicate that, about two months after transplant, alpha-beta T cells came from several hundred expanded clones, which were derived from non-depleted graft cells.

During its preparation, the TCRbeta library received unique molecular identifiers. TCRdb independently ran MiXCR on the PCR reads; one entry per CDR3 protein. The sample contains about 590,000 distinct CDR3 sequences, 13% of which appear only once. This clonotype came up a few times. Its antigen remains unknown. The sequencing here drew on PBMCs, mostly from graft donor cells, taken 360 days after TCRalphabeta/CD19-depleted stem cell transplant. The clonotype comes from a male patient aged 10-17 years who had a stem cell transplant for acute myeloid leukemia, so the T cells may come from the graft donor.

CDR3 in amino acids: CASSQGQAGASYEQYF. The CDR3 coding sequence is TGCGCCAGCAGCCAAGGACAGGCGGGAGCGAGCTACGAGCAGTACTTC. The V and J genes are TRBV4-3 and TRBJ2-7; D might be TRBD2 (7 bases). The CDR3 covers 16 residues. Germline V lookup: CDR1 LGHNA, CDR2 YSLEER. V was shortened by 1 base and J by 3 bases, with 16 bases between the two germline ends.